This passage covers 20 T cell receptor beta chains from one sample sequenced in a study of cytomegalovirus exposure and HLA in healthy donors. Primers: 60 Vbeta forward and 13 Jbeta reverse. Measured with immunoSEQ multiplex PCR; TCRdb has only the in-frame clones, and not every one. The table lists 100,000 to 150,000 clones, just under 80% of them singletons. Sequenced material: PBMCs. These receptors originate from a woman under 30 in good health and CMV-seronegative.

There are a few counts of this clone. V usage is TRBV9 and J usage is TRBJ1-5; 7 bases align to TRBD1. J gave up 9 bases and V 3 bases, and 9 bases lay outside the gene matches. The CDR3 covers 14 residues. Germline CDR1 and CDR2: SGDLS and YYNGEE. This chain's CDR3 is CASSAGQTLWPQHF. CDR3 nucleotides: TGTGCCAGCAGCGCGGGACAGACGTTGTGGCCCCAGCATTTT.

This clone has just one count. The J gene is TRBJ2-5, the V gene TRBV27; D perhaps matches TRBD1 (6 bases). The CDR3 has 13 residues. Germline values: CDR1 MNHEY, CDR2 SMNVEV (reference sequence). Trimming removed 8 bases from V and 5 bases from J, with 15 bases in between. The CDR3: CASPKAGVETQYF. DNA for the CDR3: TGTGCCAGCCCCAAGGCAGGGGTGGAGACCCAGTACTTC.

V gene TRBV6-6 combines with J gene TRBJ2-7; 10 bases are a match to TRBD2. Unmatched junction bases numbered 8, after V lost 4 bases and J lost 5 bases. CDR3 length equals 15 residues. Germline values: CDR1 MNHNY, CDR2 SVGAGI (reference sequence). CDR3 DNA: TGTGCCAGCAGTTCTCCGGGACTAGCGATCCACGAGCAGTACTTC. Translating it yields CASSSPGLAIHEQYF.

The chain links TRBV20-1 to TRBJ2-5; a possible D gene is TRBD1 (6 bases). Per germline, CDR1 DFQATT and CDR2 SNEGSKA (reference sequence). Between the trimmed V and J ends, which lost 5 bases and 5 bases, there was a span of 9 bases. This CDR3 contains 11 residues. CDR3 nucleotides: TGCAGTGCTTCAGGGGAGGAGACCCAGTACTTC. Translation gives CSASGEETQYF.

V gene TRBV29-1 combines with J gene TRBJ2-1, with 7 nucleotides matching TRBD2. From germline, CDR1 is SQVTM and CDR2 ANQGSEA. The CDR3 extends over 15 amino acids. The junction had 4 bases not matched to a gene; V was cut back by 0 bases and J by 2 bases. CDR3 amino acids: CSVEDQGGPYNEQFF. The CDR3 bases are TGCAGCGTTGAAGATCAGGGAGGGCCCTACAATGAGCAGTTCTTC.

This chain connects TRBV10-3 to TRBJ2-1; 11 nucleotides agree with TRBD2. Germline V gives CDR1 ENHRY, CDR2 SYGVKD. V trimming: 6 bases; J trimming: 5 bases; junction bases outside the gene matches: 6. The CDR3 runs 15 residues. The CDR3 reads CAIRPGTSGNNEQFF. CDR3 DNA: TGTGCCATCAGGCCCGGGACTAGCGGTAACAATGAGCAGTTCTTC.

This clone has a handful of counts. This sequence joins TRBV30 and TRBJ2-1; 7 positions agree with TRBD1. Trimming at V came to 4 bases and at J to 6 bases, leaving 6 bases not matched to a gene. Germline CDR1 and CDR2: GTSNPN and SVGIG (reference sequence). This CDR3 has 13 residues. The CDR3 sequence is CAWNRGGFNEQFF. In DNA form, the CDR3 reads TGTGCCTGGAACAGGGGCGGATTCAATGAGCAGTTCTTC.

The count of this clone is one. The chain links TRBV7-9 to TRBJ1-1; D may be TRBD1 (6 bases). Trimming left V 5 bases short and J 3 bases short, with 10 bases between. Germline V CDR1 and CDR2: SEHNR, FQNEAQ (reference sequence). This CDR3 is 13 amino acids long. The CDR3 reads CASSTRGYTEAFF. The CDR3 nucleotides are TGTGCCAGCAGCACCAGGGGATACACTGAAGCTTTCTTT.

The genes are TRBV5-4 and TRBJ1-1, with TRBD1 identical over 7 bases. Trimming removed 0 bases from V and 4 bases from J; junction bases left unmatched: 12. The length of the CDR3 is 17 residues. Germline loops: CDR1 SGHNT, CDR2 YYREEE (reference sequence). The CDR3 DNA is TGTGCCAGCAGCTTGGGAGGGGGCCCCGGGAGTATCACTGAAGCTTTCTTT. Its protein is CASSLGGGPGSITEAFF. Full variable domain (remainder filled in from reference TRBV5-4 and TRBJ1-1): ETGVTQSPTHLIKTRGQQVTLRCSSQSGHNTVSWYQQALGQGPQFIFQYYREEENGRGNFPPRFSGLQFPNYSSELNVNALELDDSALYLCASSLGGGPGSITEAFFGQGTRLTVV.

V and J are TRBV27 and TRBJ2-7; TRBD1 matches 7 bases. CDR1 is MNHEY and CDR2 is SMNVEV in the germline V gene (reference sequence). The CDR3 has 16 residues. Trimming removed 6 bases from V and 2 bases from J; junction bases left unmatched: 13. CDR3: CASSPNRDRGTYEQYF. The CDR3 DNA reads as TGTGCCAGCAGCCCCAACCGGGACAGAGGGACCTACGAGCAGTACTTC.

The gene calls are TRBV5-4 and TRBJ1-2; D gene unclear. The CDR3 length is 16 residues. Germline-derived CDR1 and CDR2 are SGHNT and YYREEE (reference sequence). V lost 3 bases to trimming and J lost 3 bases, with 18 bases between them. The CDR3 DNA is TGTGCCAGCAGCTATAACGGAATGGCCGGGGACTATGGCTACACCTTC. As protein: CASSYNGMAGDYGYTF.

The chain combines TRBV30 with TRBJ2-7; no firm D call. CDR1 is GTSNPN and CDR2 is SVGIG in the germline V gene (reference sequence). This CDR3 has 12 amino acids. V was trimmed by 3 bases and J by 3 bases, leaving 9 bases between them. In nucleotides, the CDR3 is TGTGCCTGGAGCTACGAGGTCTACGAGCAGTACTTC. It specifies CAWSYEVYEQYF.

This CDR3 reads CASSAGTGVGEQYF. Here the CDR3 DNA reads TGTGCCAGCAGTGCCGGGACAGGGGTCGGGGAGCAGTACTTC. This rearrangement joins TRBV25-1 to TRBJ2-7; 10 bases are a match to TRBD1. This CDR3 is 14 amino acids long. Germline CDR1 and CDR2: MGHDK and SYGVNS. V trimming: 4 bases; J trimming: 7 bases; junction bases outside the gene matches: 7.

V usage is TRBV6-4 and J usage is TRBJ1-2; TRBD1 agrees at 7 bases. Germline trimming cut 10 bases from V and 3 bases from J; bases unmatched to any gene: 8. This CDR3 is 13 amino acids long. Germline V lookup: CDR1 MRHNA, CDR2 SNTAGT. In DNA, the CDR3 is TGTGCCATCGCGACAGGGATGCACTATGGCTACACCTTC. Its translation: CAIATGMHYGYTF.

The V and J genes are TRBV2 and TRBJ1-5, with D unclear. Looked up from germline, CDR1 is SNHLY and CDR2 is FYNNEI. The germline V and J ends were trimmed by 7 bases and 3 bases, with 10 bases remaining between them. The CDR3 is 13 residues long. CDR3 sequence: CASTEEVNQPQHF. The CDR3 DNA is TGTGCCAGCACTGAGGAGGTCAATCAGCCCCAGCATTTT.

The chain links TRBV7-2 to TRBJ1-5, with D unresolved. From germline, CDR1 is SGHTA and CDR2 FQGNSA. V was clipped by 5 bases and J by 4 bases, with 18 bases between them. The CDR3 spans 16 residues. CDR3 nucleotide sequence: TGTGCCAGCAGCCCACACGAAGGGAGTGGGAATCAGCCCCAGCATTTT. Its translation: CASSPHEGSGNQPQHF. The full variable domain, with the rest looked up from reference TRBV7-2 and TRBJ1-5, is GAGVSQSPSNKVTEKGKDVELRCDPISGHTALYWYRQSLGQGLEFLIYFQGNSAPDKSGLPSDRFSAERTGGSVSTLTIQRTQQEDSAVYLCASSPHEGSGNQPQHFGDGTRLSIL.

The chain recombines TRBV11-2 with TRBJ2-5; D call uncertain. This CDR3 is 16 amino acids long. Between the trimmed V and J ends, which lost 1 base and 4 bases, there was a span of 16 bases. CDR1 SGHAT and CDR2 FQNNGV come from the germline V gene. CDR3 amino acids: CASSLGATVSGETQYF. CDR3 bases: TGTGCCAGCAGCTTAGGAGCGACCGTCTCGGGAGAGACCCAGTACTTC.

V usage is TRBV27 and J usage is TRBJ1-1; no clear D gene. This CDR3 comprises 15 residues. Trimming left V 4 bases short and J 1 base short, with 13 bases between. Germline lookup yields CDR1 MNHEY and CDR2 SMNVEV (reference sequence). CDR3 sequence (DNA): TGTGCCAGCAGTTCGGCTTTAAGCGGGAACACTGAAGCTTTCTTT. Residues: CASSSALSGNTEAFF.

This chain connects TRBV5-4 to TRBJ1-4, with 10 nucleotides matching TRBD1. Germline V gene lookup returns CDR1 SGHNT and CDR2 YYREEE (reference sequence). This CDR3 is 16 amino acids long. V trimming: 3 bases; J trimming: 10 bases; junction bases outside the gene matches: 12. As DNA, the CDR3 is TGTGCCAGCAGCTCGACAGCGGGGACAGGGGATGTAAAACTGTTTTTT. Translating gives CASSSTAGTGDVKLFF.

J is TRBJ2-5 and V is TRBV19, with unresolved D. CDR1 is LNHDA, CDR2 SQIVND, per germline (reference sequence). This CDR3 region has 14 residues. Between the trimmed V and J ends, which lost 2 bases and 1 base, there was a span of 8 bases. CDR3 region: CASSIIPGQETQYF. CDR3 DNA sequence: TGTGCCAGTAGTATAATTCCCGGCCAAGAGACCCAGTACTTC.